Detailed here is one TCR beta chain. Its antigen is still unknown. J lost 2 bases, V lost 4 bases, and 5 bases had no gene match. This CDR3 is 17 amino acids long. CDR1 and CDR2 from the germline V gene are SGHVS and FNYEAQ. Here immunoSEQ multiplex PCR was the method, and the copy in TCRdb shows in-frame clones only, minus some. The sample lists 5,500 to 7,500 clones; roughly 80% were seen once. The data originate from a study of OX40 agonist ivuxolimab in advanced cancers. Regarding the study as a whole: Partial responders dosed at 0.1-3.0 mg/kg displayed clonal expansion ranking among the lowest. Clones of CD4+ and CD8+ blood T cells grew by week 6 at doses of 0.1 to 3.0 mg/kg.

The source is an adult with an advanced solid tumor such as melanoma, head and neck, liver or kidney cancer. The source material was CD4+ or CD8+ T cells sorted from blood, sampled in a trial of the OX40 agonist ivuxolimab. The rearrangement uses TRBV7-6 and TRBJ2-3; 14 positions agree with TRBD2. The CDR3 region is CASSYGLAGGFTDTQYF. In DNA, the CDR3 is TGTGCCAGCAGCTACGGACTAGCGGGGGGTTTCACAGATACGCAGTATTTT.